These 11 T cell receptor beta chains share one sample of origin, sequenced in a study of blood T cell repertoires in COVID-19. Sequencing used immunoSEQ multiplex PCR; TCRdb keeps in-frame clones, though not all of them. The sample lists roughly 260,000 clones; approximately 80% were seen once. Source material: peripheral blood. Source of these receptors: a middle-aged woman with active or convalescent COVID-19.

The rearrangement joins TRBV3-1 (or the pseudogene TRBV3-2) to TRBJ1-6; D gene unclear. V was clipped by 1 base and J by 11 bases, with 9 bases between them. This CDR3 comprises 13 residues. Germline CDR1 and CDR2: LGHDT and YNNKEL (reference sequence). CDR3 DNA: TGTGCCAGCAGCCAAGTAATGGAGACACCCCTCCACTTT. It translates to CASSQVMETPLHF.

The V and J genes are TRBV5-4 and TRBJ2-1, with 11 bases fitting TRBD2. CDR1 is SGHNT and CDR2 is YYREEE in the germline V gene (reference sequence). After removal of 4 bases from V and 10 bases from J, the junction contained 10 bases not matched to a gene. CDR3 length: 15 amino acids. DNA for the CDR3: TGTGCCAGCAGCCGACCTAGCGGGGGGCCCGAAGAGCAGTTCTTC. This sequence encodes CASSRPSGGPEEQFF. The full variable domain, with the rest looked up from reference TRBV5-4 and TRBJ2-1, is ETGVTQSPTHLIKTRGQQVTLRCSSQSGHNTVSWYQQALGQGPQFIFQYYREEENGRGNFPPRFSGLQFPNYSSELNVNALELDDSALYLCASSRPSGGPEEQFFGPGTRLTVL.

The chain has TRBV24-1 and TRBJ1-1; TRBD1 agrees at 9 bases. This CDR3 contains 11 residues. Germline assignment: CDR1 KGHDR and CDR2 SFDVKD. V lost 7 bases, J lost 8 bases, and 1 base stayed unmatched. The CDR3 loop reads CATSGQGEAFF. The CDR3 DNA reads as TGTGCCACCAGCGGACAGGGGGAAGCTTTCTTT.

The gene calls are TRBV29-1 and TRBJ1-4; D may be TRBD1 (6 bases). The CDR3 covers 13 residues. The ends were cut back, 6 bases at V and 2 bases at J, with 10 bases in the middle. From germline, CDR1 is SQVTM and CDR2 ANQGSEA. The CDR3 DNA is TGCAGCGTAGGGGGGGTGACTAATGAAAAACTGTTTTTT. Amino acids: CSVGGVTNEKLFF.

This clone was seen a few times. J is TRBJ2-7 and V is TRBV5-6; D remains unclear. Germline V gives CDR1 SGHDT, CDR2 YYEEEE. The CDR3 has 14 residues. V lost 0 bases and J lost 2, with 9 bases in between. The CDR3 protein is CASSLGHKPYEQYF. The CDR3 DNA reads as TGTGCCAGCAGCTTGGGCCACAAACCCTACGAGCAGTACTTC.

J is TRBJ2-6 and V is TRBV9; D may be TRBD2 (5 bases). The germline gives CDR1 SGDLS, CDR2 YYNGEE. The CDR3 contains 15 residues. Trimming stripped 4 bases from V and 1 base from J, with 9 bases between. The CDR3 reads CASSPRGSGANVLTF. The CDR3 nucleotides are TGTGCCAGCAGCCCCCGAGGGTCTGGGGCCAACGTCCTGACTTTC.

V gene TRBV30 combines with J gene TRBJ1-1, with TRBD1 matching 12 bases. From germline, CDR1 is GTSNPN and CDR2 SVGIG (reference sequence). This CDR3 region has 13 residues. J lost 0 bases, V lost 8 bases, and 1 base had no gene match. The chain's CDR3 is CARDRGLNTEAFF. DNA for the CDR3: TGTGCCAGGGACAGGGGGCTGAACACTGAAGCTTTCTTT.

Notes on this clone: Given a much more abundant clone one base away, this may be a read error. Other DNA sequences of this sample code for an identical CDR3. The V call is TRBV7-9, the J call TRBJ1-2; no clear D. Germline assignment: CDR1 SEHNR and CDR2 FQNEAQ (reference sequence). This CDR3 region has 14 residues. V was shortened by 1 base and J by 0 bases, with 6 bases between the two germline ends. CDR3: CASSLGGANYGYTF. CDR3 in DNA: TGTGCCAGCAGCTTAGGAGGAGCTAACTATGGCTACACCTTC.

DNA of the CDR3: TGCGCCAGCAGCTTGGCCGTTGGACAGAGGGCTTTCTTT. Protein product: CASSLAVGQRAFF. The V call is TRBV5-1, the J call TRBJ1-1; tentative D call: TRBD1 (6 bases). The germline CDR1 and CDR2 sequences are SGHRS and YFSETQ. Trimming removed 0 bases at V and 11 bases at J, with 14 bases between. The CDR3 totals 13 residues.

Regarding this clone: Other DNA variants within this sample encode the same CDR3. The chain uses TRBV7-3 and TRBJ2-1; TRBD1 agrees at 7 bases. V lost 5 bases to trimming and J lost 2 bases; unmatched junction nucleotides: 3. This CDR3 is 14 amino acids long. CDR1 is SGHTA, CDR2 FQGTGA, per germline. The CDR3 sequence is CASSPGTAYNEQFF. CDR3 bases: TGTGCCAGCAGCCCCGGGACAGCCTACAATGAGCAGTTCTTC.

The chain combines TRBV7-3 with TRBJ2-7; 11 positions match TRBD1. V lost 3 bases, J lost 4 bases, and 2 bases stayed unmatched. In germline, CDR1 is SGHTA, CDR2 FQGTGA. CDR3 length: 14 residues. CDR3 sequence (DNA): TGTGCCAGCAGCTTCCGGGACAGGGGGTACGAGCAGTACTTC. Amino acid sequence: CASSFRDRGYEQYF.